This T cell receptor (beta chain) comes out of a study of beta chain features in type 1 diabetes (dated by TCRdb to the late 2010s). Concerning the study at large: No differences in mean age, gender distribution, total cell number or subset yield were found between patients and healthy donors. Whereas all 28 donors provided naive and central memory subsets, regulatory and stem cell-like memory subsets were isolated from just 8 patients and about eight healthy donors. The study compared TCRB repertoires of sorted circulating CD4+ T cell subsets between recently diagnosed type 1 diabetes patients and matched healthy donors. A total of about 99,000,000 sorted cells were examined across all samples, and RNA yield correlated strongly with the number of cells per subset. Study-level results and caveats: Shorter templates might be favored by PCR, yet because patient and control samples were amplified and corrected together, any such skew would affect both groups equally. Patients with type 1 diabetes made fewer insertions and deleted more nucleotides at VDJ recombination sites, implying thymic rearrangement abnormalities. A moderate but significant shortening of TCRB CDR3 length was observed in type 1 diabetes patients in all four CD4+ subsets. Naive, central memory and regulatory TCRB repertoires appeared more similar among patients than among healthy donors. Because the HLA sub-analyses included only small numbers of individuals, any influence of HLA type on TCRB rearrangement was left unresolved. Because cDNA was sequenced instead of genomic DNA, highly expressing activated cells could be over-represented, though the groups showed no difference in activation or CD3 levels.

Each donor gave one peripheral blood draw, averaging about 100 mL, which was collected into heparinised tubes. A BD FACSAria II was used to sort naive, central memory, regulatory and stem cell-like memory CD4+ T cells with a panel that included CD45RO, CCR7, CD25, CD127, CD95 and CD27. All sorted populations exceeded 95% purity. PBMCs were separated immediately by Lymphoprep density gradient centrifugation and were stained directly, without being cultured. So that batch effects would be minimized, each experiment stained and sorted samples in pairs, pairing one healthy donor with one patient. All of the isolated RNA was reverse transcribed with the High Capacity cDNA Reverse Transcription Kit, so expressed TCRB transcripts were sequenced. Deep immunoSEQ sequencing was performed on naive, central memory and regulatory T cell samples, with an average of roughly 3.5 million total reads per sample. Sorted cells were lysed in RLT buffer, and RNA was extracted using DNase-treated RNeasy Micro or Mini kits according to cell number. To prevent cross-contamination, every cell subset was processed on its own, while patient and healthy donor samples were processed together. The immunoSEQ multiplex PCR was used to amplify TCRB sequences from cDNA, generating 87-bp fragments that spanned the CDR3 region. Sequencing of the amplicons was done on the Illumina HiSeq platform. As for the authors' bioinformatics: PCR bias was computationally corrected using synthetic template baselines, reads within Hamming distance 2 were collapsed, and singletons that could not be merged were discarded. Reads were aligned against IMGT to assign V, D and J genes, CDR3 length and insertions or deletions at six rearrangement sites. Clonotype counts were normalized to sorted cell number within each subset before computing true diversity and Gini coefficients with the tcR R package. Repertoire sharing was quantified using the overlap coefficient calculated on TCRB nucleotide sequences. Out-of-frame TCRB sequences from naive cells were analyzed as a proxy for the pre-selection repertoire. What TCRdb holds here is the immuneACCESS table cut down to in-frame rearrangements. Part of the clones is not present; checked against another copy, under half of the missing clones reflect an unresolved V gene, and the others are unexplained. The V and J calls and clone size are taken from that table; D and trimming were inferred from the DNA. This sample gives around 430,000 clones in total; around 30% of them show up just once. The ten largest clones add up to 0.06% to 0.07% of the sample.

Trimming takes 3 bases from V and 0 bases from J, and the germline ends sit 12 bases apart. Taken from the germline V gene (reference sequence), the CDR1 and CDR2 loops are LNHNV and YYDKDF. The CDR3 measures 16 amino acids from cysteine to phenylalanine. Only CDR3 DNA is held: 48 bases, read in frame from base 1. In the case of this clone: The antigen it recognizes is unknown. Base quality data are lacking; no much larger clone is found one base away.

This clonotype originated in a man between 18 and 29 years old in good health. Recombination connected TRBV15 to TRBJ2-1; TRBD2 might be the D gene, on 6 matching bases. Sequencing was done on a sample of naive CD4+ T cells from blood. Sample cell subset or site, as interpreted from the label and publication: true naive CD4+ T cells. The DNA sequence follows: TGTGCCACCAGCAGTGGGGACGGGAGCTCCTACAATGAGCAGTTCTTC. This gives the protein CATSSGDGSSYNEQFF.